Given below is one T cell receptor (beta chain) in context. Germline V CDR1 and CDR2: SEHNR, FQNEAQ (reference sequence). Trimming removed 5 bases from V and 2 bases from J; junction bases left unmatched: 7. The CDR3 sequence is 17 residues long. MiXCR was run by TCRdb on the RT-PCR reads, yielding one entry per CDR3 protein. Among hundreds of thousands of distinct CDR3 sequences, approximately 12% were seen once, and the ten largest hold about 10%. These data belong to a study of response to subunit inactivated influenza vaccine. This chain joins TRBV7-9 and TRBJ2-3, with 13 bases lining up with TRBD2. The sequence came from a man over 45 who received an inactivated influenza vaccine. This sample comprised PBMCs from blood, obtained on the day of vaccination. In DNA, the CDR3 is TGTGCCAGCAGCCGACTAGCGGGGGGACGAAACACAGATACGCAGTATTTT. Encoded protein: CASSRLAGGRNTDTQYF.